These 15 T cell receptor beta chains came from one sample sequenced in a study of human T cells and chemical hapten exposure. TCRdb re-analysed the RACE reads in MiXCR, keeping a single row per CDR3 protein. The data hold roughly 200,000 distinct CDR3 sequences, with about 20% observed a single time. Time point of the sample: patch test 1, 2 weeks after DPC sensitization. As for treatment: therapeutic diphenylcyclopropenone sensitization with weekly scalp DPC. The material sequenced was whole blood, taken in connection with sensitization to the hapten diphenylcyclopropenone (DPC). These receptors came from a woman aged 50 to 65 with alopecia areata. Some clones in this sample may be carry-over from other donors' samples.

This clonotype came up a few times. The V gene is TRBV12-3 or TRBV12-4, the J gene TRBJ1-5; the match to TRBD1 covers 7 bases. Unmatched junction bases numbered 10, after V lost 4 bases and J lost 7 bases. This CDR3 has 15 residues. CDR3 nucleotides: TGTGCCAGCAGTTCAAGACAGGGCCTCGGACAGCCCCAGCATTTT. The encoded protein is CASSSRQGLGQPQHF.

A few counts support this clonotype. This rearrangement joins TRBV7-8 to TRBJ2-2; 10 bases are shared with TRBD1. V was clipped by 5 bases and J by 2 bases; unmatched bases: 2. This CDR3 comprises 15 residues. CDR1 SGHVS and CDR2 FQNEAQ come from the germline V gene. The CDR3 reads CASSRTGGNTGELFF. DNA for the CDR3: TGTGCCAGCAGCCGGACAGGGGGAAACACCGGGGAGCTGTTTTTT.

A few counts support this clonotype. The rearrangement uses TRBV29-1 and TRBJ1-1; D is ambiguous. This CDR3 is 11 amino acids long. Germline values: CDR1 SQVTM, CDR2 ANQGSEA. V was clipped by 4 bases and J by 3 bases, with 6 bases between them. Here the CDR3 reads CSVGRDTEAFF. CDR3 bases: TGCAGCGTTGGGAGAGACACTGAAGCTTTCTTT.

This clonotype was detected a few times. The chain has TRBV6-2 or TRBV6-3 and TRBJ1-1; D remains ambiguous. Germline lookup yields CDR1 MNHEY and CDR2 SVGEGT. V gave up 4 bases and J gave up 0 bases, with 12 bases separating them. This CDR3 is built from 15 residues. In DNA form, the CDR3 reads TGTGCCAGCAGTTCCCCCGGGCCAATGAACACTGAAGCTTTCTTT. Amino acids: CASSSPGPMNTEAFF.

This clonotype appeared a few times. This rearrangement joins TRBV5-1 to TRBJ2-5, with D uncertain. Germline V gives CDR1 SGHRS, CDR2 YFSETQ. The CDR3 sequence is 13 residues long. V was shortened by 1 base and J by 5 bases, with 9 bases between the two germline ends. The CDR3 is CASSLRETETQYF. DNA of the CDR3: TGCGCCAGCAGCTTGAGGGAAACGGAGACCCAGTACTTC.

This chain connects TRBV5-1 to TRBJ1-1, with D hard to call. The CDR3 has 14 amino acids. The germline V gene has CDR1 SGHRS and CDR2 YFSETQ. Trimming shortened V by 4 bases and J by 3 bases, and 13 bases separated the two germline ends. The CDR3 DNA reads TGCGCCAGCAGCCCCTTGTCGACTGACACTGAAGCTTTCTTT. This encodes CASSPLSTDTEAFF.

The rearrangement uses TRBV29-1 and TRBJ2-1; 8 bases match TRBD2. Trimming took 4 bases from V and 9 from J; bases not matched to a gene: 11. CDR1 and CDR2 (germline): SQVTM, ANQGSEA. The CDR3 has 14 amino acids. CDR3 bases: TGCAGCGTTGTAGGCCTAGCGGGTTCATCTGAGCAGTTCTTC. Amino acid sequence: CSVVGLAGSSEQFF.

The CDR3 loop is CASSPPPPGLPFSYNEQFF. DNA of the CDR3: TGTGCCAGCAGCCCGCCACCCCCGGGACTACCGTTCTCCTACAATGAGCAGTTCTTC. This chain links TRBV7-9 with TRBJ2-1, with 7 bases identical to TRBD2. Trimming removed 5 bases from V and 0 bases from J; junction bases left unmatched: 16. The germline V gene encodes CDR1 SEHNR and CDR2 FQNEAQ (reference sequence). This CDR3 contains 19 residues.

This clonotype was observed a handful of times. The V call is TRBV6-1, the J call TRBJ2-1; D remains ambiguous. Germline values: CDR1 MNHNS, CDR2 SASEGT. The CDR3 length is 12 residues. Trimming left V 4 bases short and J 5 bases short, with 6 bases between. DNA for the CDR3: TGTGCCAGCAGTGCTCGGGACAATGAGCAGTTCTTC. It specifies CASSARDNEQFF.

This clonotype has just a few counts. The chain carries TRBV7-2 and TRBJ1-2, with D uncertain. CDR1 and CDR2 (germline): SGHTA, FQGNSA. The CDR3 consists of 15 residues. The V end was cut by 1 base, the J end by 4 bases, with 13 bases between. The CDR3 coding sequence is TGTGCCAGCAGCTTAGATGCGGGAAGACCCTATGGCTACACCTTC. Amino acids: CASSLDAGRPYGYTF.

The V call is TRBV7-3, the J call TRBJ2-3, with TRBD2 matching 7 bases. Germline values: CDR1 SGHTA, CDR2 FQGTGA. CDR3 length: 15 residues. V dropped 4 bases and J dropped 1; count of bases not matched to a gene: 5. The CDR3 DNA reads as TGTGCCAGCAGCTCGACGGGAGGTGGCACAGATACGCAGTATTTT. Protein sequence: CASSSTGGGTDTQYF.

This clonotype was detected a few times. The rearrangement uses TRBV12-3 or TRBV12-4 and TRBJ1-4, with 7 bases matching TRBD1. This CDR3 is built from 14 residues. Trimming cost V 5 bases and J 3 bases; bases outside gene matches: 3. The CDR3 is CASSRTGPNEKLFF. The CDR3 nucleotides read TGTGCCAGCAGTCGGACAGGTCCTAATGAAAAACTGTTTTTT.

This clonotype has a handful of counts. The chain has TRBV15 and TRBJ2-3; 8 bases agree with TRBD2. CDR1 and CDR2 from the germline V gene are LNHNV and YYDKDF (reference sequence). The V segment lost 8 bases and the J segment 2 bases; nucleotides outside the gene matches: 6. The CDR3 runs to 14 residues. CDR3: CATGVAGYTDTQYF. The CDR3 DNA reads TGTGCCACCGGTGTAGCGGGATACACAGATACGCAGTATTTT. The whole variable domain, filled in from reference TRBV15 and TRBJ2-3, reads DAMVIQNPRYQVTQFGKPVTLSCSQTLNHNVMYWYQQKSSQAPKLLFHYYDKDFNNEADTPDNFQSRRPNTSFCFLDIRSPGLGDTAMYLCATGVAGYTDTQYFGPGTRLTVL.

In this sample, this clonotype turned up a few times. This chain connects TRBV21-1 to TRBJ1-1. TRBV21-1 is reported as a pseudogene. This CDR3 has 16 residues. CDR3 residues: CASSKGPVARRSEAFF. CDR3 DNA: TGTGCCAGCAGCAAAGGACCCGTGGCACGGAGGTCTGAAGCTTTCTTT.

This clonotype has more than one count but fewer than ten. The J gene is TRBJ2-7, the V gene TRBV9; TRBD2 aligns across 13 bases. CDR1 is SGDLS and CDR2 is YYNGEE in the germline V gene. This CDR3 is built from 15 residues. After removal of 3 bases from V and 3 bases from J, the junction contained 3 bases not matched to a gene. The CDR3 region is CASSAGTSGIYEQYF. The CDR3 DNA is TGTGCCAGCAGCGCGGGGACTAGCGGGATCTACGAGCAGTACTTC. Full variable domain (outside the CDR3, taken from reference TRBV9 and TRBJ2-7): DSGVTQTPKHLITATGQRVTLRCSPRSGDLSVYWYQQSLDQGLQFLIQYYNGEERAKGNILERFSAQQFPDLHSELNLSSLELGDSALYFCASSAGTSGIYEQYFGPGTRLTVT.